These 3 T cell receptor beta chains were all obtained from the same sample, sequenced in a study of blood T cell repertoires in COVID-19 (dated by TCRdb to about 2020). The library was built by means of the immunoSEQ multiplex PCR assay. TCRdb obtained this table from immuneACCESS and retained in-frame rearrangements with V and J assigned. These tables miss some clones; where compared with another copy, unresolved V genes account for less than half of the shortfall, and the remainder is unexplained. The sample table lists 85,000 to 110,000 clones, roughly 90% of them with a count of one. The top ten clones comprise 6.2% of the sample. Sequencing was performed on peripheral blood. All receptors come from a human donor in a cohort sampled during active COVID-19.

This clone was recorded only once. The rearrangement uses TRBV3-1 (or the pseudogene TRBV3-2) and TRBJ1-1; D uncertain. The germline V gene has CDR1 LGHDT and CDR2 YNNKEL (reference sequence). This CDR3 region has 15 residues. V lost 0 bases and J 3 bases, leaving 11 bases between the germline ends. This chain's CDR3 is CASSQDISGDTEAFF. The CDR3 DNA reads TGTGCCAGCAGCCAAGATATTTCCGGGGACACTGAAGCTTTCTTT.

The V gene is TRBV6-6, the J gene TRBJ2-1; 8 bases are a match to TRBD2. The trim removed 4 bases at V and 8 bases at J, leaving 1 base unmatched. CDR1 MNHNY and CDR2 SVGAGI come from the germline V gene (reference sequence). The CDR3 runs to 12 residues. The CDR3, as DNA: TGTGCCAGCAGTTCGACTAGCGATGAGCAGTTCTTC. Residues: CASSSTSDEQFF.

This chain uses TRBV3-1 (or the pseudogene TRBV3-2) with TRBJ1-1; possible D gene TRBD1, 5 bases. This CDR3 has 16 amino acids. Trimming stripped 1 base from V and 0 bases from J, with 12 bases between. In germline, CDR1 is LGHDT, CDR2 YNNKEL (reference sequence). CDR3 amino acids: CASSQVAGPLNTEAFF. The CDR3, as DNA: TGTGCCAGCAGCCAAGTGGCAGGGCCCTTGAACACTGAAGCTTTCTTT.